The 23 T cell receptor beta chains in this list originate from one sample, sequenced in a study of graft-versus-host responses after intestinal transplantation. TCRdb's copy holds only in-frame clones and misses some; the assay was immunoSEQ multiplex PCR. The sample includes tens of thousands of clones, roughly 95% of them seen just once. Their specific antigens are unknown. The input for sequencing was unstimulated CD4+ T cells sorted from spleen or lymph node cells, taken before transplant. The receptors derive from a human donor who was the organ donor for an intestinal transplant.

The V and J genes are TRBV4-3 and TRBJ2-3, with 8 bases aligning to TRBD1. CDR3 length: 15 residues. J was trimmed by 9 bases and V by 3 bases; bases with no gene match: 11. Germline CDR1 reads LGHNA; CDR2 reads YSLEER. CDR3 DNA: TGCGCCAGCAGCCAGAGACCACAGGGGGGAGGCACGCAGTATTTT. This gives the protein CASSQRPQGGGTQYF.

The rearrangement links TRBV4-3 to TRBJ2-3; 10 bases are shared with TRBD1. The CDR3 has 18 residues. The J segment lost 1 base and the V segment lost 0 bases, leaving 7 bases of the junction unmatched. Looked up from germline, CDR1 is LGHNA and CDR2 is YSLEER. The CDR3 sequence: CASSQDYVGTGGTDTQYF. CDR3 nucleotides: TGCGCCAGCAGCCAAGACTACGTGGGGACAGGGGGCACAGATACGCAGTATTTT.

V gene TRBV27 combines with J gene TRBJ1-6, with D possibly matching TRBD1 (6 bases). V was trimmed by 5 bases and J by 11 bases, leaving 10 bases between them. This CDR3 is 12 amino acids long. Germline V gives CDR1 MNHEY, CDR2 SMNVEV (reference sequence). DNA for the CDR3: TGTGCCAGCAGTACTTGGACAGCACCCCTCCACTTT. As protein: CASSTWTAPLHF.

The V and J genes are TRBV28 and TRBJ1-3; possibly TRBD1 for D (5 bases). The CDR3 extends over 15 amino acids. V lost 8 bases and J lost 0, with 14 bases in between. The germline V gene encodes CDR1 MDHEN and CDR2 SYDVKM. The CDR3 protein is CASSWGHSSGNTIYF. In nucleotides, the CDR3 is TGTGCCAGCTCATGGGGCCATTCCTCTGGAAACACCATATATTTT. Full variable domain (remainder filled in from reference TRBV28 and TRBJ1-3): DVKVTQSSRYLVKRTGEKVFLECVQDMDHENMFWYRQDPGLGLRLIYFSYDVKMKEKGDIPEGYSVSREKKERFSLILESASTNQTSMYLCASSWGHSSGNTIYFGEGSWLTVV.

The CDR3 nucleotides are TGTGCCAGCTCACGTACTACTAGCGGGACTGCGAACACCGGGGAGCTGTTTTTT. It translates to CASSRTTSGTANTGELFF. The chain links TRBV18 to TRBJ2-2; 10 nucleotides line up with TRBD2. CDR1 and CDR2 (germline): KGHSH, LQKENI. This CDR3 has 18 residues. V was pared by 4 bases and J by 0 bases, with 8 bases of the junction left unmatched.

The chain joins TRBV6-5 to TRBJ1-2, with 8 positions matching TRBD1. The CDR3 runs to 15 residues. V was clipped by 0 bases and J by 2 bases; unmatched bases: 2. Germline V gene sequence: CDR1 MNHEY, CDR2 SVGAGI. CDR3 in amino acids: CASSYSGTGNYGYTF. CDR3 DNA sequence: TGTGCCAGCAGTTACTCGGGGACAGGAAACTATGGCTACACCTTC.

This clone has only one observation. The genes are TRBV6-6 and TRBJ2-1; 14 bases agree with TRBD2. The germline V gene has CDR1 MNHNY and CDR2 SVGAGI (reference sequence). V trimming: 5 bases; J trimming: 9 bases; junction bases outside the gene matches: 6. The CDR3 contains 15 residues. The CDR3 DNA reads as TGTGCCAGCAGTGGGGGACTAGCGGGGGTCGGTGAGCAGTTCTTC. It is translated as CASSGGLAGVGEQFF.

The chain couples TRBV4-3 to TRBJ1-2; TRBD1 matches at 9 bases. Trimming cost V 1 base and J 2 bases; bases outside gene matches: 2. CDR3 length: 15 residues. The germline V gene has CDR1 LGHNA and CDR2 YSLEER. The CDR3 reads CASSQGQGENYGYTF. The CDR3 nucleotides are TGCGCCAGCAGCCAAGGACAGGGGGAGAACTATGGCTACACCTTC.

V is TRBV10-3 and J is TRBJ2-1; the match to TRBD1 covers 10 bases. The CDR3 is 14 amino acids. Germline CDR1 and CDR2: ENHRY and SYGVKD. The ends lost 4 bases at V and 4 bases at J; junction bases unmatched: 1. This CDR3 is CAISGQGAYNEQFF. The CDR3 nucleotides read TGTGCCATCAGTGGACAGGGGGCGTACAATGAGCAGTTCTTC.

This chain's CDR3 is CASSLGQEGKLFF. CDR3 in DNA: TGTGCCAGCAGCTTGGGACAGGAGGGGAAACTGTTTTTT. The chain joins TRBV7-2 to TRBJ1-4, with 8 bases aligning to TRBD1. Germline loops: CDR1 SGHTA, CDR2 FQGNSA. This CDR3 spans 13 amino acids. After removal of 3 bases from V and 11 bases from J, the junction contained 5 bases not matched to a gene.

This chain connects TRBV29-1 to TRBJ1-3, with D possibly TRBD1 on 6 matching bases. The germline V gene has CDR1 SQVTM and CDR2 ANQGSEA. The V gene lost 8 bases and the J gene lost 0 bases, with 14 bases spanning the gap. The CDR3 has 14 residues. CDR3 nucleotides: TGCAGCATAGCCCGGGGGCGCTCTGGAAACACCATATATTTT. Translating gives CSIARGRSGNTIYF. The complete variable domain, with remaining parts taken from reference TRBV29-1 and TRBJ1-3, reads SAVISQKPSRDICQRGTSLTIQCQVDSQVTMMFWYRQQPGQSLTLIATANQGSEATYESGFVIDKFPISRPNLTFSTLTVSNMSPEDSSIYLCSIARGRSGNTIYFGEGSWLTVV.

The chain uses TRBV7-3 and TRBJ2-2; TRBD2 aligns across 8 bases. Germline V gene sequence: CDR1 SGHTA, CDR2 FQGTGA. V lost 5 bases and J lost 7; bases outside the gene matches: 3. The CDR3 sequence is 13 residues long. The chain's CDR3 is CASSPSGGGELFF. CDR3 nucleotide sequence: TGTGCCAGCAGCCCAAGCGGGGGCGGGGAGCTGTTTTTT.

For the CDR3, the DNA is TGTGCCAGCAGTTTAGTGGGGGATAATTCACCCCTCCACTTT. This gives the protein CASSLVGDNSPLHF. The rearrangement uses TRBV27 and TRBJ1-6; D is possibly TRBD1 (5 bases). The CDR3 extends over 14 amino acids. Germline CDR1 is MNHEY and CDR2 is SMNVEV (reference sequence). V lost 2 bases and J 5 bases, leaving 7 bases between the germline ends.

The chain carries TRBV27 and TRBJ1-5; TRBD1 matches 7 bases. The trim removed 5 bases at V and 4 bases at J, leaving 8 bases unmatched. This CDR3 has 15 residues. The germline V gene has CDR1 MNHEY and CDR2 SMNVEV (reference sequence). The CDR3 coding sequence is TGTGCCAGCAGTCCCGGGACAGTCCTTAATCAGCCCCAGCATTTT. Residues: CASSPGTVLNQPQHF.

The chain couples TRBV25-1 to TRBJ1-2, with D uncertain. V lost 0 bases to trimming and J lost 3 bases, with 5 bases between them. From germline, CDR1 is MGHDK and CDR2 SYGVNS. The CDR3 sequence is 13 residues long. This chain's CDR3 is CASSEYPDYGYTF. In DNA, the CDR3 is TGTGCCAGCAGTGAATACCCGGACTATGGCTACACCTTC.

The rearrangement links TRBV2 to TRBJ1-5; 9 bases are a match to TRBD1. This CDR3 region has 14 residues. V was clipped by 8 bases and J by 0 bases; unmatched bases: 2. From germline, CDR1 is SNHLY and CDR2 FYNNEI. For the CDR3, the DNA is TGTGCCAGCGGGACAGGGACTAGCAATCAGCCCCAGCATTTT. It translates to CASGTGTSNQPQHF.

A single count supports this clone. The V and J genes are TRBV4-1 and TRBJ2-7, with 9 bases that match TRBD2. Germline V gene data show CDR1 as MGHRA and CDR2 as YSYEKL. Trimming took 1 base from V and 0 from J; bases not matched to a gene: 1. CDR3 size: 15 residues. The CDR3 region has the DNA TGCGCCAGCAGCCAAGGACTAGCGGACTCCTACGAGCAGTACTTC. Its translation: CASSQGLADSYEQYF.

The rearrangement uses TRBV21-1 and TRBJ1-5; the listed D gene, TRBD1, was not tested against the DNA. TRBV21-1 is classified as a pseudogene. The CDR3 has 15 residues. The CDR3 is CASRPTGMSNQPQHF. CDR3 nucleotide sequence: TGTGCCAGCCGCCCAACAGGGATGTCCAATCAGCCCCAGCATTTT.

The chain recombines TRBV9 with TRBJ1-5; D is ambiguous. Germline CDR1 is SGDLS and CDR2 is YYNGEE. Deletions cut 0 bases from V and 3 bases from J, with 13 bases between. The CDR3 consists of 16 residues. The CDR3 DNA follows: TGTGCCAGCAGCGTAGGAGCAGTGGGGAACAATCAGCCCCAGCATTTT. This sequence encodes CASSVGAVGNNQPQHF.

The chain couples TRBV9 to TRBJ1-6, with D possibly matching TRBD1 (5 bases). The CDR3 runs 13 residues. Trimming cost V 0 bases and J 10 bases, with 8 bases left between them. Looked up from germline, CDR1 is SGDLS and CDR2 is YYNGEE. CDR3 loop: CASSVVGDSPLHF. CDR3 DNA: TGTGCCAGCAGCGTAGTGGGGGACTCACCCCTCCACTTT. Combining the CDR3 with reference TRBV9 and TRBJ1-6 gives the whole variable domain DSGVTQTPKHLITATGQRVTLRCSPRSGDLSVYWYQQSLDQGLQFLIQYYNGEERAKGNILERFSAQQFPDLHSELNLSSLELGDSALYFCASSVVGDSPLHFGNGTRLTVT.

This sequence joins TRBV7-3 and TRBJ1-2; weak D call: TRBD1 (5 bases). This CDR3 is 13 amino acids long. Germline V gives CDR1 SGHTA, CDR2 FQGTGA. V lost 2 bases, J lost 8 bases, and 12 bases lay in between. The CDR3 DNA is TGTGCCAGCAGCTTACTAGGGGAGGGAGGCTACACCTTC. Amino acid sequence: CASSLLGEGGYTF.

This chain connects TRBV12-5 to TRBJ2-3; D remains ambiguous. The CDR3 consists of 14 residues. Germline CDR1 reads LGHNT; CDR2 reads FRNRAP. The V end was cut by 7 bases, the J end by 2 bases, with 13 bases between. The CDR3 sequence is CASALPPNTDTQYF. CDR3 in DNA: TGTGCTAGTGCCCTTCCCCCTAACACAGATACGCAGTATTTT. Full variable domain (remainder filled in from reference TRBV12-5 and TRBJ2-3): DARVTQTPRHKVTEMGQEVTMRCQPILGHNTVFWYRQTMMQGLELLAYFRNRAPLDDSGMPKDRFSAEMPDATLATLKIQPSEPRDSAVYFCASALPPNTDTQYFGPGTRLTVL.

V usage is TRBV6-5 and J usage is TRBJ2-7; perhaps TRBD2 as D (7 bases). Germline V lookup: CDR1 MNHEY, CDR2 SVGAGI. With 6 bases removed from V and 1 base from J, the gap between germline ends came to 16 bases. The CDR3 spans 15 residues. As DNA, the CDR3 is TGTGCCAGCAGCCCTTGGGGAGGGGGTTCCTACGAGCAGTACTTC. This sequence encodes CASSPWGGGSYEQYF.